A selection of T cell receptor beta chains follows, all from one sample in a study of CD4 T cells in relation to SARS-CoV-2 and coronaviruses. This table comes from immunoSEQ multiplex PCR, and its TCRdb copy is limited to in-frame clones, with some not included. The sample yields about 25,000 clones, 76% seen once. These receptors' targets are unknown. The material sequenced was CD4+ T cells from PBMCs, cultured in vitro. The receptor set was obtained from a human donor in good health. CDR3s include the opening cysteine and the closing phenylalanine or tryptophan. The D gene is left open where the match is weak. Not every row has a clone size; where given, it reads once, few, many or a size class.

J: TRBJ2-3; V: TRBV7-2; D: TRBD2; size: .; CDR3: CASSGLAGLYTDTQYF; DNA: TGTGCCAGCAGCGGACTAGCGGGTCTCTACACAGATACGCAGTATTTT
J: TRBJ1-2; V: TRBV7-2; D: .; size: .; CDR3: CASSLSHGTNGYTF; DNA: TGTGCCAGCAGCCTCTCCCACGGGACAAATGGCTACACCTTC
J: TRBJ1-3; V: TRBV5-1; D: .; size: .; CDR3: CASSSGRGDTIYF; DNA: TGCGCCAGCAGCTCAGGGAGAGGAGACACCATATATTTT
J: TRBJ2-3; V: TRBV6-5; D: .; size: .; CDR3: CASGYRGDTQYF; DNA: TGTGCCAGCGGCTACCGGGGGGATACGCAGTATTTT
J: TRBJ2-7; V: TRBV6-5; D: .; size: .; CDR3: CASRVTPPLGEQYF; DNA: TGTGCCAGCAGGGTGACACCGCCTCTAGGGGAGCAGTACTTC
J: TRBJ1-2; V: TRBV30; D: TRBD1; size: .; CDR3: CAWTRDSFVYGYTF; DNA: TGTGCCTGGACTCGGGACAGCTTCGTCTATGGCTACACCTTC
J: TRBJ2-3; V: TRBV28; D: TRBD2; size: .; CDR3: CASSLQGLAGGTDTQYF; DNA: TGTGCCAGCAGTTTACAGGGACTAGCGGGGGGCACAGATACGCAGTATTTT
J: TRBJ2-2; V: TRBV2; D: .; size: .; CDR3: CASSLVHTNTGELFF; DNA: TGTGCCAGCAGTTTGGTTCACACCAACACCGGGGAGCTGTTTTTT
J: TRBJ2-3; V: TRBV29-1; D: TRBD1; size: .; CDR3: CSVAQGGTDTQYF; DNA: TGCAGCGTGGCTCAGGGGGGCACAGATACGCAGTATTTT
J: TRBJ2-5; V: TRBV7-2; D: TRBD2; size: once; CDR3: CASSLVGGATETQYF; DNA: TGTGCCAGCAGCTTAGTCGGGGGGGCGACCGAGACCCAGTACTTC
J: TRBJ2-2; V: TRBV6-2/TRBV6-3; D: TRBD2; size: few; CDR3: CASSYHESQREGELFF; DNA: TGTGCCAGCAGTTACCACGAGTCGCAGCGGGAGGGGGAGCTGTTTTTT
J: TRBJ2-1; V: TRBV27; D: .; size: .; CDR3: CASRRYNEQFF; DNA: TGTGCCAGCAGAAGGTACAATGAGCAGTTCTTC
J: TRBJ2-1; V: TRBV2; D: .; size: .; CDR3: CASCIGPLRGNEQFF; DNA: TGTGCCAGCTGTATAGGACCCCTCCGGGGCAATGAGCAGTTCTTC
J: TRBJ2-1; V: TRBV11-3; D: TRBD2; size: .; CDR3: CASSLLAGSYNEQFF; DNA: TGTGCCAGCAGCCTACTAGCGGGTTCCTACAATGAGCAGTTCTTC
J: TRBJ2-1; V: TRBV6-5; D: .; size: .; CDR3: CASSSTYNEQFF; DNA: TGTGCCAGCAGTAGCACCTACAATGAGCAGTTCTTC
J: TRBJ1-1; V: TRBV5-3; D: TRBD1; size: few; CDR3: CARSPRDSNYTEAFF; DNA: TGTGCCAGAAGCCCCAGGGACAGCAATTACACTGAAGCTTTCTTT
J: TRBJ2-1; V: TRBV6-6; D: .; size: .; CDR3: CASSPGQSNEQFF; DNA: TGTGCCAGCAGTCCAGGTCAATCCAATGAGCAGTTCTTC
J: TRBJ2-2; V: TRBV7-2; D: TRBD1; size: .; CDR3: CASSPRTGWDTGELFF; DNA: TGTGCCAGCAGCCCGCGGACAGGGTGGGACACCGGGGAGCTGTTTTTT
J: TRBJ2-2; V: TRBV7-2; D: .; size: few; CDR3: CASSSLAFGDTGELFF; DNA: TGTGCCAGCAGCTCTCTTGCATTTGGGGACACCGGGGAGCTGTTTTTT
J: TRBJ1-1; V: TRBV19; D: .; size: .; CDR3: CASTVDSGFRTEAFF; DNA: TGTGCCAGTACCGTGGACAGTGGCTTTCGGACTGAAGCTTTCTTT
J: TRBJ1-1; V: TRBV19; D: .; size: .; CDR3: CASSKGVVGSSMNTEAFF; DNA: TGTGCCAGTAGTAAAGGGGTGGTGGGATCATCGATGAACACTGAAGCTTTCTTT
J: TRBJ1-3; V: TRBV3-1/TRBV3-2; D: .; size: .; CDR3: CASSQAGAGNTIYF; DNA: TGTGCCAGCAGCCAAGCAGGGGCTGGAAACACCATATATTTT
J: TRBJ1-3; V: TRBV14; D: .; size: once; CDR3: CASSQAAGSGNTIYF; DNA: TGTGCCAGCAGCCAAGCCGCCGGCTCTGGAAACACCATATATTTT
J: TRBJ2-7; V: TRBV30; D: .; size: once; CDR3: CAWSPGILSYEQYF; DNA: TGTGCCTGGAGTCCGGGGATCCTCTCCTACGAGCAGTACTTC
J: TRBJ2-5; V: TRBV7-2; D: TRBD2; size: .; CDR3: CASSATSGQGGETQYF; DNA: TGTGCCAGCAGCGCCACTAGCGGGCAGGGGGGGGAGACCCAGTACTTC
J: TRBJ2-7; V: TRBV18; D: .; size: .; CDR3: CASSPGQGAYEQYF; DNA: TGTGCCAGCTCACCAGGGCAGGGCGCCTACGAGCAGTACTTC
J: TRBJ2-7; V: TRBV10-3; D: .; size: .; CDR3: CAISEDSHEQYF; DNA: TGTGCCATCAGTGAGGACAGCCACGAGCAGTACTTC
J: TRBJ2-1; V: TRBV5-1; D: .; size: .; CDR3: CASSPPSSYNEQFF; DNA: TGCGCCAGCAGTCCACCGAGCTCCTACAATGAGCAGTTCTTC
J: TRBJ2-5; V: TRBV12-3/TRBV12-4; D: .; size: .; CDR3: CASRTGKQETQYF; DNA: TGTGCCAGCAGGACAGGCAAGCAAGAGACCCAGTACTTC
J: TRBJ1-2; V: TRBV3-1/TRBV3-2; D: .; size: few; CDR3: CASSQVFGTPYGYTF; DNA: TGTGCCAGCAGCCAAGTATTCGGCACCCCTTATGGCTACACCTTC
J: TRBJ1-2; V: TRBV3-1/TRBV3-2; D: .; size: .; CDR3: CASSLREAGYTF; DNA: TGTGCCAGCTCGTTACGGGAGGCGGGCTACACCTTC
J: TRBJ2-7; V: TRBV6-2/TRBV6-3; D: TRBD2; size: .; CDR3: CASSTHLAGSSYEQYF; DNA: TGTGCCAGCAGTACCCACCTAGCGGGGAGCTCCTACGAGCAGTACTTC
J: TRBJ2-3; V: TRBV3-1/TRBV3-2; D: TRBD2; size: .; CDR3: CASSPHRTSGRAEKITDTQYF; DNA: TGTGCCAGCAGCCCCCACAGGACTAGCGGGAGAGCCGAAAAGATTACAGATACGCAGTATTTT
J: TRBJ1-2; V: TRBV10-3; D: .; size: few; CDR3: CAISGSGDGYTF; DNA: TGTGCCATCAGTGGGTCAGGGGATGGCTACACCTTC
J: TRBJ2-7; V: TRBV4-3; D: .; size: few; CDR3: CASSQLPRATQQYF; DNA: TGCGCCAGCAGCCAGCTTCCGCGGGCAACCCAGCAGTACTTC
J: TRBJ2-7; V: TRBV6-5; D: .; size: few; CDR3: CASKEDPTYEQYF; DNA: TGTGCCAGCAAAGAGGACCCGACCTACGAGCAGTACTTC
J: TRBJ2-7; V: TRBV19; D: TRBD1; size: .; CDR3: CASSPRTGESYEQYF; DNA: TGTGCCAGTAGTCCCCGGACAGGGGAGTCCTACGAGCAGTACTTC
J: TRBJ2-5; V: TRBV3-1/TRBV3-2; D: .; size: .; CDR3: CASSQLGRETQYF; DNA: TGTGCCAGCAGCCAACTGGGGAGGGAGACCCAGTACTTC
J: TRBJ1-6; V: TRBV7-8; D: TRBD1; size: .; CDR3: CASSGPGGRSPLHF; DNA: TGTGCCAGCAGCGGGCCAGGGGGCCGTTCACCCCTCCACTTT
J: TRBJ2-1; V: TRBV19; D: .; size: .; CDR3: CASSRMFAGANEQFF; DNA: TGTGCCAGTAGTCGAATGTTTGCCGGGGCTAATGAGCAGTTCTTC
J: TRBJ1-2; V: TRBV27; D: .; size: .; CDR3: CASSPNRLVGGYTF; DNA: TGTGCCAGCAGTCCCAACAGGCTGGTTGGAGGCTACACCTTC
J: TRBJ1-1; V: TRBV7-8; D: .; size: few; CDR3: CASSLAEGLGTEAFF; DNA: TGTGCCAGCAGCTTAGCTGAGGGTTTGGGCACTGAAGCTTTCTTT
J: TRBJ2-1; V: TRBV9; D: .; size: .; CDR3: CASSLRGTPSGNEQFF; DNA: TGTGCCAGCAGCTTGAGGGGGACCCCATCGGGCAATGAGCAGTTCTTC
J: TRBJ1-1; V: TRBV7-2; D: .; size: .; CDR3: CASSHGPNTEAFF; DNA: TGTGCCAGCAGCCACGGGCCCAACACTGAAGCTTTCTTT
J: TRBJ2-7; V: TRBV4-3; D: .; size: .; CDR3: CASSQDHTYEQYF; DNA: TGCGCCAGCAGCCAAGATCACACCTACGAGCAGTACTTC
J: TRBJ1-6; V: TRBV19; D: TRBD1; size: .; CDR3: CASSISARGLGSPLHF; DNA: TGTGCCAGTAGTATCTCCGCCAGGGGGTTAGGTTCACCCCTCCACTTT
J: TRBJ2-1; V: TRBV5-6; D: TRBD1; size: few; CDR3: CASSWTGASYNEQFF; DNA: TGTGCCAGCAGCTGGACAGGGGCATCGTACAATGAGCAGTTCTTC
J: TRBJ2-7; V: TRBV6-2/TRBV6-3; D: .; size: .; CDR3: CASSYPLGGYEQYF; DNA: TGTGCCAGCAGTTACCCGCTAGGGGGATACGAGCAGTACTTC
J: TRBJ1-2; V: TRBV27; D: .; size: once; CDR3: CASSPGGINGYTF; DNA: TGTGCCAGCAGTCCCGGGGGCATTAATGGCTACACCTTC
J: TRBJ2-2; V: TRBV7-2; D: .; size: .; CDR3: CASSLYPRGVQTGELFF; DNA: TGTGCCAGCAGCCTCTACCCAAGGGGGGTCCAAACCGGGGAGCTGTTTTTT
J: TRBJ1-2; V: TRBV9; D: .; size: .; CDR3: CASSVAGVGYTF; DNA: TGTGCCAGCAGCGTAGCGGGGGTTGGCTACACCTTC